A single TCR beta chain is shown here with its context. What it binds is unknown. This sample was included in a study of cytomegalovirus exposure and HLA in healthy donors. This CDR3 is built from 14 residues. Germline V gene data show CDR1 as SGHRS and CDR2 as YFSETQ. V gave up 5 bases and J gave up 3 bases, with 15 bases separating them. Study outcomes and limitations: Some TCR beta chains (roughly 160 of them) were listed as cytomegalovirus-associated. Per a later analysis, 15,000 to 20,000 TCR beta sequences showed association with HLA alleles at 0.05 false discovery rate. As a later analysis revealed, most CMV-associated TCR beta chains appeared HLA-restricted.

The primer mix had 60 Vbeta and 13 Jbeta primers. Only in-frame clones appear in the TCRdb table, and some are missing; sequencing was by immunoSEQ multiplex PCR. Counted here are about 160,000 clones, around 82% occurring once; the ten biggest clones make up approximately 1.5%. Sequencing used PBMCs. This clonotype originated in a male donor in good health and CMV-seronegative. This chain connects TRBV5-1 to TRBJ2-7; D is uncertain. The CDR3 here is CASSKVKEDYEQYF. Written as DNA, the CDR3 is TGCGCCAGCAGTAAGGTCAAAGAGGACTACGAGCAGTACTTC.